Each of the 23 T cell receptor beta chains below was sequenced from the same sample in a study of blood T cell repertoires in COVID-19. Data came from immunoSEQ multiplex PCR; TCRdb stores just in-frame clones and leaves some out. The profile covers 250,000 to 300,000 clones, with approximately 87% appearing a single time and 3.5% to 5.5% taken by the ten largest. Input material: peripheral blood. The receptors derive from a man aged 60 to 75 who had recovered from COVID-19.

V and J are TRBV28 and TRBJ2-6; 8 positions match TRBD1. Germline CDR1 reads MDHEN; CDR2 reads SYDVKM. The CDR3 is 19 residues long. The V segment lost 8 bases and the J segment 2 bases; nucleotides outside the gene matches: 17. CDR3 region: CASHPALGQGAPGANVLTF. CDR3 in DNA: TGTGCCAGCCATCCCGCCCTGGGGCAGGGGGCGCCTGGGGCCAACGTCCTGACTTTC.

This clone was seen only once. This chain links TRBV5-6 with TRBJ2-5, with 8 bases that match TRBD1. Losses at the gene ends were 0 bases for V and 5 bases for J; bases not matched to a gene: 6. The CDR3 totals 15 residues. Germline V lookup: CDR1 SGHDT, CDR2 YYEEEE. In nucleotides, the CDR3 is TGTGCCAGCAGCTTGGGATCCCGGACAGGGGAGACCCAGTACTTC. Translation gives CASSLGSRTGETQYF.

This clone appeared a single time. V is TRBV19 and J is TRBJ2-3; maybe TRBD2 (5 bases). V was clipped by 3 bases and J by 7 bases, with 11 bases between them. CDR1 and CDR2 from the germline V gene are LNHDA and SQIVND (reference sequence). This CDR3 is 13 amino acids long. The CDR3 coding sequence is TGTGCCAGTAGTATGCGGGCCCCGAATACGCAGTATTTT. Its protein product is CASSMRAPNTQYF.

This clone was detected only a few times. CDR3 coding DNA: TGTGCCAGTACCACCACTAGATCTGGGACAGGGGCAACTGAAGCTTTCTTT. Translating gives CASTTTRSGTGATEAFF. This chain joins TRBV19 and TRBJ1-1; 10 bases fit TRBD1. Trimming cost V 7 bases and J 5 bases; bases outside gene matches: 16. The CDR3 runs 17 residues. CDR1 is LNHDA, CDR2 SQIVND, per germline (reference sequence).

This clone was counted a few times. The chain recombines TRBV11-2 with TRBJ2-5; tentatively, D is TRBD2 (5 bases). CDR1 SGHAT and CDR2 FQNNGV come from the germline V gene. The CDR3 has 14 residues. V dropped 5 bases and J dropped 5 bases, with 15 bases sitting between them. CDR3 in amino acids: CASSSGPTGETQYF. The CDR3 bases are TGTGCCAGCAGCAGCGGACCGACGGGCGAGACCCAGTACTTC.

The chain joins TRBV27 to TRBJ1-2, with 7 bases identical to TRBD1. The CDR3 is 16 amino acids. Germline CDR1 is MNHEY and CDR2 is SMNVEV (reference sequence). Germline trimming cut 0 bases from V and 2 bases from J; bases unmatched to any gene: 6. This CDR3 reads CASSLSLTGTNYGYTF. The CDR3 region has the DNA TGTGCCAGCAGTTTATCCTTGACAGGGACAAACTATGGCTACACCTTC.

The chain recombines TRBV2 with TRBJ1-6; D is unclear. Germline values: CDR1 SNHLY, CDR2 FYNNEI. CDR3 length: 13 residues. The V gene lost 4 bases and the J gene lost 8 bases, with 9 bases spanning the gap. The CDR3 sequence: CASSAGRYSPLHF. The CDR3 nucleotides are TGTGCCAGCAGTGCTGGCAGATATTCACCCCTCCACTTT.

This chain links TRBV5-1 with TRBJ1-1; TRBD1 might be the D (6 bases). This CDR3 has 14 amino acids. Per germline, CDR1 SGHRS and CDR2 YFSETQ. The V and J ends lost 2 bases and 1 base respectively, with 9 bases between them. The CDR3 region has the DNA TGCGCCAGCAGCTTTACGGACAGGAACACTGAAGCTTTCTTT. Translation: CASSFTDRNTEAFF.

Only one count was recorded for this clone. The gene calls are TRBV10-2 and TRBJ2-2; 8 bases agree with TRBD2. The trim removed 7 bases at V and 5 bases at J, leaving 6 bases unmatched. This CDR3 spans 14 amino acids. Germline V gives CDR1 WSHSY, CDR2 SAAADI. CDR3 coding DNA: TGCGCCAGCACCCCCGGGGGGGTAACCGGGGAGCTGTTTTTT. As protein: CASTPGGVTGELFF.

This clone has just a few counts. The genes are TRBV6-5 and TRBJ2-7, with 9 bases aligning to TRBD1. Trimming cost V 6 bases and J 6 bases; bases outside gene matches: 12. This CDR3 has 15 residues. Germline CDR1 and CDR2: MNHEY and SVGAGI. CDR3 DNA sequence: TGTGCCAGCAGCCGAGGCGGACAGGGGTTAGGCGAGCAGTACTTC. It codes for CASSRGGQGLGEQYF.

V and J are TRBV24-1 and TRBJ2-5; 7 nucleotides align to TRBD1. J lost 5 bases, V lost 4 bases, and 9 bases had no gene match. The CDR3 is 15 residues long. Germline assignment: CDR1 KGHDR and CDR2 SFDVKD. The CDR3 loop is CATSEAEGAQETQYF. CDR3 coding DNA: TGTGCCACCAGTGAGGCTGAGGGGGCGCAGGAGACCCAGTACTTC.

The V and J genes are TRBV18 and TRBJ1-5, with a tentative D call TRBD1 (5 bases). Germline lookup yields CDR1 KGHSH and CDR2 LQKENI. The CDR3 runs to 16 residues. Trimming removed 1 base from V and 1 base from J, with 11 bases in between. In nucleotides, the CDR3 is TGTGCCAGCTCACCACTCGGGAGGGGCAGCAATCAGCCCCAGCATTTT. This sequence encodes CASSPLGRGSNQPQHF.

This clone showed up just a few times. The chain recombines TRBV7-8 with TRBJ2-1, with 8 bases that match TRBD2. The ends lost 7 bases at V and 1 base at J; junction bases unmatched: 6. The V gene's germline CDR1 is SGHVS and CDR2 FQNEAQ. This CDR3 spans 15 amino acids. CDR3 residues: CASTAAGVSYNEQFF. The CDR3 bases are TGTGCCAGCACTGCAGCGGGAGTTTCCTACAATGAGCAGTTCTTC.

This chain connects TRBV3-1 (or the pseudogene TRBV3-2) to TRBJ2-1, with TRBD2 matching over 11 bases. V lost 5 bases, J lost 5 bases, and 11 bases stayed unmatched. CDR1 and CDR2 (germline): LGHDT, YNNKEL (reference sequence). CDR3 length: 17 residues. CDR3 protein: CASSEKGSGRVNNEQFF. The DNA for the CDR3 is TGTGCCAGCAGCGAAAAGGGTAGCGGGAGGGTTAACAATGAGCAGTTCTTC.

The rearrangement uses TRBV19 and TRBJ2-7; TRBD1 matches 9 bases. The CDR3 sequence is 14 residues long. From germline, CDR1 is LNHDA and CDR2 SQIVND (reference sequence). The V and J ends lost 7 bases and 4 bases, in that order; junction bases with no gene match: 8. CDR3 region: CASKRRQGGYEQYF. The DNA of the CDR3 is TGTGCCAGTAAAAGGAGACAGGGGGGATACGAGCAGTACTTC.

The chain has TRBV3-1 (or the pseudogene TRBV3-2) and TRBJ2-7; D may be TRBD1 (6 bases). V dropped 4 bases and J dropped 3 bases, with 10 bases sitting between them. Germline V CDR1 and CDR2: LGHDT, YNNKEL (reference sequence). CDR3 size: 13 residues. DNA of the CDR3: TGTGCCAGCAGCCGGTGGGACAACTACGAGCAGTACTTC. Its protein is CASSRWDNYEQYF.

This clone has a single count. The genes are TRBV29-1 and TRBJ2-3, with 10 bases that match TRBD2. CDR1 SQVTM and CDR2 ANQGSEA come from the germline V gene. This CDR3 has 14 residues. Germline trimming cut 7 bases from V and 4 bases from J; bases unmatched to any gene: 8. This chain's CDR3 is CSGGAGGPSDTQYF. The DNA of the CDR3 is TGCAGCGGGGGAGCGGGAGGGCCCTCAGATACGCAGTATTTT.

V and J are TRBV11-2 and TRBJ1-4; no definite D call. Trimming took 3 bases from V and 4 from J, leaving 6 bases between them. Germline V gene sequence: CDR1 SGHAT, CDR2 FQNNGV. CDR3 length: 13 amino acids. CDR3 region: CASSFFLNEKLFF. In DNA, the CDR3 is TGTGCCAGCAGCTTTTTTCTTAATGAAAAACTGTTTTTT.

The rearrangement joins TRBV5-1 to TRBJ1-1, with D perhaps matching TRBD1 (6 bases). The CDR3 has 15 residues. Germline CDR1 is SGHRS and CDR2 is YFSETQ. V was pared by 4 bases and J by 1 base, with 14 bases between. CDR3 in amino acids: CASSHSGTPNTEAFF. CDR3 DNA: TGCGCCAGCAGCCATTCCGGGACACCGAACACTGAAGCTTTCTTT.

Comment on this clone: A read error may produce the germline difference seen at one junction end. The rearrangement uses TRBV19 and TRBJ1-1; D is uncertain. The CDR3 has 13 residues. CDR1 is LNHDA, CDR2 SQIVND, per germline (reference sequence). CDR3 nucleotide sequence: TGTGCCAGTAGTATCATGATGGGTTCGACTGAGGCATTT. Protein: CASSIMMGSTEAF. Based on the CDR3 plus reference TRBV19 and TRBJ1-1, the full variable domain is DGGITQSPKYLFRKEGQNVTLSCEQNLNHDAMYWYRQDPGQGLRLIYYSQIVNDFQKGDIAEGYSVSREKKESFPLTVTSAQKNPTAFYLCASSIMMGSTEAFGQGTRLTVV.

This clone showed up just a few times. The gene calls are TRBV7-9 and TRBJ2-7, with 7 bases fitting TRBD1. J lost 6 bases, V lost 5 bases, and 13 bases had no gene match. The CDR3 loop spans 15 amino acids. The germline V gene has CDR1 SEHNR and CDR2 FQNEAQ (reference sequence). CDR3 nucleotide sequence: TGTGCCAGCAGCCAACCGGGACAGCTAGCTTCCGAGCAGTACTTC. Translating it yields CASSQPGQLASEQYF.

This clone was counted only a few times. The chain uses TRBV28 and TRBJ1-6, with 8 bases identical to TRBD1. V shed 6 bases, J shed 7 bases, and the junction held 8 bases outside the gene matches. The CDR3 totals 15 residues. Germline lookup yields CDR1 MDHEN and CDR2 SYDVKM. The CDR3 DNA follows: TGTGCCAGCAGCCCAGCCGGACAGGGCAATTCACCCCTCCACTTT. Its translation is CASSPAGQGNSPLHF.

V usage is TRBV2 and J usage is TRBJ1-4; TRBD1 agrees at 8 bases. The CDR3 covers 13 residues. Germline CDR1 and CDR2: SNHLY and FYNNEI. Trimming cost V 10 bases and J 8 bases; bases outside gene matches: 9. CDR3 sequence: CATLQGVGEKLFF. For the CDR3, the DNA is TGTGCCACTTTACAGGGGGTCGGAGAAAAACTGTTTTTT.